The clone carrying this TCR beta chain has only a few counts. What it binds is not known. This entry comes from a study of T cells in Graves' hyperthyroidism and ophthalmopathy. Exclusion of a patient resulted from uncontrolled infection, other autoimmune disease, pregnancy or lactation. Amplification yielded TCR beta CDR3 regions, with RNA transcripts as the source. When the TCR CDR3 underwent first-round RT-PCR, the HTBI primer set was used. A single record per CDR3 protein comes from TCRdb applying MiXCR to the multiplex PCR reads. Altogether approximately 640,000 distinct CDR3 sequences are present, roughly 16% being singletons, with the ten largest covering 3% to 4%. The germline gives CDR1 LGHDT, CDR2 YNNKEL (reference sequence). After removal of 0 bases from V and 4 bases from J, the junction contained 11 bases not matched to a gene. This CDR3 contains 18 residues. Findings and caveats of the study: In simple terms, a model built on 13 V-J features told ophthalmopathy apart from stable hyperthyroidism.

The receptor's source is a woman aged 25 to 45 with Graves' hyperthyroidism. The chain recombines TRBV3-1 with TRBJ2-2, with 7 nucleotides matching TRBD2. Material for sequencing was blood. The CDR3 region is CASSQDVGGGPGTGELFF. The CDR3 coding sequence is TGTGCCAGCAGCCAAGATGTGGGGGGAGGGCCCGGCACCGGGGAGCTGTTTTTT.